This entry is about one TCR beta chain. Antigen unknown. The data belong to a study of a mutant IDH1 vaccine in newly diagnosed glioma. About the research overall: Vaccine administration was initiated 4-6 weeks following radiotherapy alone, or with temozolomide cycles. Sex among treated patients split around 62% male, around 40% female; mean age was approximately 41 years.

Specified time point: week 23, last vaccination. In the vaccine, a single dose held 300 ug of the mutant IDH1 20-mer peptide, along with topical imiquimod. CDR1 is SGHTA and CDR2 is FQGNSA in the germline V gene. V dropped 2 bases and J dropped 8 bases, with 6 bases sitting between them. The CDR3 runs 12 residues. The data were produced by immunoSEQ multiplex PCR, yet TCRdb's version contains in-frame clones alone and is incomplete. Of over 35,000 clones in the sample, roughly 80% are singletons; the top ten hold 5% to 6%. This chain links TRBV7-2 with TRBJ1-4; D is unresolved. The sequencing used PBMCs, collected from a glioma patient whose treatment included an IDH1 peptide vaccine. This TCR was recovered from a man in his forties with glioma. CDR3: CASSLYPEKLFF. The CDR3 bases are TGTGCCAGCAGCTTATATCCGGAAAAACTGTTTTTT.